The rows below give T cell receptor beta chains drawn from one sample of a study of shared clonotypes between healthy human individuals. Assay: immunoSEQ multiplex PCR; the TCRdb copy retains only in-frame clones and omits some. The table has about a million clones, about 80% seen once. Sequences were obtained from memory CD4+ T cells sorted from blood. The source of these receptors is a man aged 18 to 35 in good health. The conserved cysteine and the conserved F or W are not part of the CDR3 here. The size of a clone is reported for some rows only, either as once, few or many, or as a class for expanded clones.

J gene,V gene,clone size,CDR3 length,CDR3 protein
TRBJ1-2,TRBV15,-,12,ATSRPGGADYYT
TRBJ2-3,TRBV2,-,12,ASSAISSTDTQY
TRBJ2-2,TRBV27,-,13,ASTQAGVITGELF
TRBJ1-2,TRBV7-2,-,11,ASTIGTNNGYT
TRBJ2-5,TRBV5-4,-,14,ASSLDASGIQETQY
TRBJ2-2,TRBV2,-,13,ASKRDRLNTGELF
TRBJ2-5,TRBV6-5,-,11,ASSLTRSGTQY
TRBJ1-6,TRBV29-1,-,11,SGRTDYNSPLH
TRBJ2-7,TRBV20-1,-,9,SARDLNEQY
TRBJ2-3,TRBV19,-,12,ATRDRAFIDTQY
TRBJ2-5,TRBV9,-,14,ASSPGSSGVQETQY
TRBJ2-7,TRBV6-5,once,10,ASSYSLGEQY
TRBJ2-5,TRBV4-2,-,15,ASSQEGAGGLEETQY
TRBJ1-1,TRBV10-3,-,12,AIGPQGRGTEAF
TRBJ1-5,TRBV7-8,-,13,ASSLRGADYQPQH
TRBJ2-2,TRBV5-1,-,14,ASTIPGTTNTGELF
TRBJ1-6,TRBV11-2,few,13,ASSYTGTLNSPLH
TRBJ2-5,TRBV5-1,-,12,ASSLAAWQETQY
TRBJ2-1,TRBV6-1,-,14,ASSEPSHGVYNEQF
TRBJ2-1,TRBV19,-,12,ASKRDGHYNEQF
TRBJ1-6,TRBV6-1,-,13,ASSARDREGSPLH
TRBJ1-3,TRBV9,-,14,ASSVGQPSSGNTIY
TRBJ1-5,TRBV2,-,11,ASMRVQNQPQH
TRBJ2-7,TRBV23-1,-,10,ASSLATDEQY
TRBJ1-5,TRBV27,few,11,ASSTQGGQPQH
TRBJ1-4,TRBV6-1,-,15,ASSAQKTGVLLEKLF
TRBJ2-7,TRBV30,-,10,AWDREGYEQY
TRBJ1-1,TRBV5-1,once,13,ASRVTGLGNTEAF
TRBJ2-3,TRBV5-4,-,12,ASSFGLGADTQY
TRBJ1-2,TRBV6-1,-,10,ASSISRAGYT
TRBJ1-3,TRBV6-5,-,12,ASSTGLSGNTIY
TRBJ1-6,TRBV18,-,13,ASSASGTADPPLH
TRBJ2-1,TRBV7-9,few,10,ASSSSGPRRF
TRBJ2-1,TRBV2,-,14,ASRKGPGLVGHEQF
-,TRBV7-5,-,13,ASSLSGGTSYEQY
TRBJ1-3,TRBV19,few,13,ASSRDSRSGNTIY
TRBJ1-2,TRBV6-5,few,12,ASSSRGRSHGYT
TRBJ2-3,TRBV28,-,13,ASSSHVGQTDTQY
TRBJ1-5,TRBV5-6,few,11,ASSAGQNQPQH
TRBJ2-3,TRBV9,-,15,ASSVGGLAGRGDTQY
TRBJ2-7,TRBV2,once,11,ASILATNGEQY